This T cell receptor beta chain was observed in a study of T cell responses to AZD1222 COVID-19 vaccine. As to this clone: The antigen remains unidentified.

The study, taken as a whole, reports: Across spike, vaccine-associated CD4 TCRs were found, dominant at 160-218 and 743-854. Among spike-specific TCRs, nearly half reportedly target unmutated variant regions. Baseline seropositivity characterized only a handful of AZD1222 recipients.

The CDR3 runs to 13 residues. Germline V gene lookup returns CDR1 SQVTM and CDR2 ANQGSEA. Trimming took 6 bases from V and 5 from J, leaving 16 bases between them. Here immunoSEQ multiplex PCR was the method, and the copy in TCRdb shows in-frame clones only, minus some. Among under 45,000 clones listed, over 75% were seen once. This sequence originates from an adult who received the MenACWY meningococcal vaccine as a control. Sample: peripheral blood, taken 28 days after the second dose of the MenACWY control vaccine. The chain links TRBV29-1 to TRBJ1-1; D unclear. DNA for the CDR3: TGCAGCGTGTGTGAGGGTAGTTATACTGAAGCTTTCTTT. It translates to CSVCEGSYTEAFF.